This T cell receptor (beta chain) was retrieved from a study of radiotherapy plus CTLA-4 blockade in lung cancer. About the research overall: Objective response rate was around 20%; disease control rate, about 31%.

A remark on this clone: Its target is unknown.

Findings and caveats of the study: Following radiotherapy plus ipilimumab, tumor-derived TCR clones expanded in the blood.

Method: immunoSEQ multiplex PCR; TCRdb's copy keeps in-frame clones and lacks some. The top ten clones hold approximately 0.8% of a sample with about 76,000 clones, under 85% of them seen once. Focal radiation with ipilimumab CTLA-4 blockade was given to patients with chemo-refractory metastatic non-small-cell lung cancer. This CDR3 comprises 13 residues. V was shortened by 5 bases and J by 2 bases, with 8 bases between the two germline ends. Germline CDR1 SGHVS, CDR2 FQNEAQ. Sequenced material: peripheral blood, taken from a patient treated with radiotherapy plus ipilimumab. This receptor was identified in a human donor with non-small cell lung cancer who had stable disease on radiotherapy plus ipilimumab. V gene TRBV7-8 combines with J gene TRBJ2-3; D unclear. The CDR3 sequence: CASSQRTTDTQYF. The DNA for the CDR3 is TGTGCCAGCAGCCAACGGACCACAGATACGCAGTATTTT.